The clone carrying this T cell receptor (beta chain) appeared many times. The antigen remains undetermined. Primed by a sample-barcoded 5' primer and a J-beta primer mix, a second PCR proceeded for 7 to 11 cycles. Via MiXCR, TCRdb re-called the 5' RACE reads, giving one row per CDR3 protein. The repertoire has 700,000 to 850,000 distinct CDR3 sequences, 35% to 40% of them found once; the top ten carry roughly 13%. The CDR3 has 11 amino acids. Trimming removed 6 bases from V and 4 bases from J, with 6 bases in between. Germline loops: CDR1 SGHTA, CDR2 FQGNSA. This entry is derived from a study of blood T cells in healthy people across ages. Study-wide results and caveats: Naive T cell percentage by flow cytometry tracked strongly with beta diversity.

Sequencing used blood. The chain joins TRBV7-2 to TRBJ1-2; D gene ambiguous. The TCR sequence derives from a man between 18 and 29 years old in good health. Here the CDR3 DNA reads TGTGCCAGCAGTGCGGTCTATGGCTACACCTTC. Residues: CASSAVYGYTF.